This T cell receptor beta chain emerged from a study of cytomegalovirus exposure and HLA in healthy donors. Assay: immunoSEQ multiplex PCR; the TCRdb copy retains only in-frame clones and omits some. The sample lists more than 300,000 clones, approximately 90% seen once, with about 0.91% in the top ten. The germline V gene encodes CDR1 ENHRY and CDR2 SYGVKD. CDR3 size: 14 residues. V was clipped by 5 bases and J by 1 base; unmatched bases: 3. The genes are TRBV10-3 and TRBJ2-7, with 9 bases lining up with TRBD1. The sequenced sample was PBMCs. The TCR originated in a woman aged 18-35 years in good health and CMV-seronegative. The CDR3 reads CAISPGTGSYEQYF. Written as DNA, the CDR3 is TGTGCCATCAGTCCGGGGACAGGGTCCTACGAGCAGTACTTC.